This T cell receptor beta chain was recovered during a study of T cells in Graves' hyperthyroidism and ophthalmopathy. RNA transcripts yielded amplified TCR beta CDR3 regions. With the HTBI primer set, the TCR CDR3 went through a first round of RT-PCR. TCRdb redid the calling of the multiplex PCR reads with MiXCR, one entry per CDR3 protein. The table records more than 300,000 distinct CDR3 sequences, roughly 20% of them present only once. From germline, CDR1 is MNHEY and CDR2 SVGAGI. The CDR3 extends over 16 amino acids. V lost 2 bases and J lost 6; bases outside the gene matches: 9. Notes on the study in general: Blood shared most expanded thyroid clonotypes above 0.001.

With respect to this clonotype: The antigen is undetermined.

The receptor comes from a man younger than 35 with Graves' ophthalmopathy. This chain connects TRBV6-5 to TRBJ2-3; 9 nucleotides align to TRBD2. The sequenced sample consisted of blood. DNA for the CDR3: TGTGCCAGCAGTTACGGGTGGCGGGGGGGCGCGGATACGCAGTATTTT. Translated, it gives CASSYGWRGGADTQYF.